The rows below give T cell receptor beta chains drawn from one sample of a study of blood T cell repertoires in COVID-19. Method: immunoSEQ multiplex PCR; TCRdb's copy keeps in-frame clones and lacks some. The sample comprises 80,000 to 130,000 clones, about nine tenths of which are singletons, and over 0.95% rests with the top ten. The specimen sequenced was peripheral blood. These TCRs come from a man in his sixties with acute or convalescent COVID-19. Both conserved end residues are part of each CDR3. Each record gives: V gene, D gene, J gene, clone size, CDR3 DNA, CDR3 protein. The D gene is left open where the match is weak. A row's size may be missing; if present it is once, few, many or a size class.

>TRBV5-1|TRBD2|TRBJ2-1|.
TGCGCCAGCAGCCCCTACTCGGGACTAGTATCTGAGCAGTTCTTC
CASSPYSGLVSEQFF
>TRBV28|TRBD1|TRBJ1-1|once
TGTGCCAGCAGCTCAGGACAGGGTCCCGAAGCTTTCTTT
CASSSGQGPEAFF
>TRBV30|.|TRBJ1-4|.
TGTGCCTGGAGTACTGACAATACGGCGGGCGAAAAACTGTTTTTT
CAWSTDNTAGEKLFF
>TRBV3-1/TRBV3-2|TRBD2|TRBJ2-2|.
TGTGCCAGCAGCCAAGAGGGCGGGAGGGCCTCCACCGGGGAGCTGTTTTTT
CASSQEGGRASTGELFF
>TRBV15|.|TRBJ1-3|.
TGTGCCACCAGCAGAGATCCGCTGGCTAGCTCTGGAAACACCATATATTTT
CATSRDPLASSGNTIYF
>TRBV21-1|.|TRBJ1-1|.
TGTGCCAGCAGCCCAAGGGGCAGGGGTGGCACTGAAGCTTTCTTT
CASSPRGRGGTEAFF
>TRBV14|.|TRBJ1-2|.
TGTGCCAGCAGCCAAGTCGGAAGAGGCAACTATGGCTACACCTTC
CASSQVGRGNYGYTF
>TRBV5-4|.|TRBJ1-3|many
TGTGCCAGCAGCTTGCAGGCCGCGTCTGGAAACACCATATATTTT
CASSLQAASGNTIYF
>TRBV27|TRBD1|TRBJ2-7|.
TGTGCCAGCAGTCAGGAAACAGGGGCCGAGCAGTACTTC
CASSQETGAEQYF
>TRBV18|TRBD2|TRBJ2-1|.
TGTGCCAGCTCACCACCAGCGGGAGGATACAATGAGCAGTTCTTC
CASSPPAGGYNEQFF
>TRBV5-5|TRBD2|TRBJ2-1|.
TGTGCCAGCAGCTCGAGCGGGAGCTTGGATGAGCAGTTCTTC
CASSSSGSLDEQFF
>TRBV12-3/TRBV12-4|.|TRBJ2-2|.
TGTGCCAGCCGCCTGGGGGGTACCGGGGAGCTGTTTTTT
CASRLGGTGELFF
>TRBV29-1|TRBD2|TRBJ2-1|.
TGCAGCGTTGAAACTAGCGGGTTTCCCTACAATGAGCAGTTCTTC
CSVETSGFPYNEQFF
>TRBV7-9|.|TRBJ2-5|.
TGTGCCAGCAGCTTAGTCGGGGAGACCCAGTACTTC
CASSLVGETQYF
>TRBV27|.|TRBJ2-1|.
TGTGCCAGCAGCCAGGGCCCGGGCTACAATGAGCAGTTCTTC
CASSQGPGYNEQFF
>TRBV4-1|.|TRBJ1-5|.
TGCGCCAGCAGCCACGGCGGGAATCAGCCCCAGCATTTT
CASSHGGNQPQHF
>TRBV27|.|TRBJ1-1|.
TGTGCCAGCAGTTGGGGGGGCATGAACACTGAAGCTTTCTTT
CASSWGGMNTEAFF
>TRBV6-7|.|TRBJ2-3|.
TGTGCCAGCAGCCTCTCCGGGGAACTAAGTACAGATACGCAGTATTTT
CASSLSGELSTDTQYF
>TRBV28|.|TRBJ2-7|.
TGTGCCAGCAGTTCAAATCCTGGACAAATGAGGGAGCAGTACTTC
CASSSNPGQMREQYF
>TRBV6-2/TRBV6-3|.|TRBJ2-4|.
TGTGCCAGCAGTTATGGGGTGGATGGGAGGGCCAAAAACATTCAGTACTTC
CASSYGVDGRAKNIQYF
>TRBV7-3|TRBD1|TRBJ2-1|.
TGTGCCAGCAGCTCCCTAACGACAGGGGAGTTGTTCTTC
CASSSLTTGELFF
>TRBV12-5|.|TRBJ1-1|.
TGTGCTAGTGGTTTAAAGCAGAACACTGAAGCTTTCTTT
CASGLKQNTEAFF
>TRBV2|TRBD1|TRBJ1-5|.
TGTGCCAGCAACCGACAGGGAGGACAGCCCCAGCATTTT
CASNRQGGQPQHF
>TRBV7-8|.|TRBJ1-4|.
TGTGCCAGCAGCTTCACGGGACAAATCAATGAAAAACTGTTTTTT
CASSFTGQINEKLFF
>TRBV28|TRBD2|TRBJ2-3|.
TGTGCCAGCAGTACCCCGACCCCCGGGACTAGCGGGGCCCCCCGTACAGATACGCAGTATTTT
CASSTPTPGTSGAPRTDTQYF
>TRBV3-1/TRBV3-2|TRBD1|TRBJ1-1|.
TGTGCCAGCAGCCCTGGGACAGGTACTGGGACTGAAGCTTTCTTT
CASSPGTGTGTEAFF
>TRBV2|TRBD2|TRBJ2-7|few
TGTGCCAGCAGTGAGTACCGACTAGCGGGATATGGCTACGAGCAGTACTTC
CASSEYRLAGYGYEQYF
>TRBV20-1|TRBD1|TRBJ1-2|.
TGCAGTGCTAGTCGAGGGGGCGAAAACTATGGCTACACCTTC
CSASRGGENYGYTF
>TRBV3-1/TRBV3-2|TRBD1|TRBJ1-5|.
TGTGCCAGCAGCCAAGAATCCGGGACAGGGGGCTATGGTCAGCCCCAGCATTTT
CASSQESGTGGYGQPQHF